Each of the 9 T cell receptor beta chains below was sequenced from the same sample in a study of early T cells in non-severe SARS-CoV-2 infection. In TCRdb, the 5' RACE reads were re-called with MiXCR into one record per CDR3 protein. The sample shows 74,000 or so distinct CDR3 sequences, around a tenth of them seen only once. Material for sequencing was whole blood. These receptors all come from an adult who was a healthcare worker with PCR-confirmed SARS-CoV-2 infection or an uninfected control (not recorded which).

In this sample, this clonotype turned up many times. The chain has TRBV20-1 and TRBJ2-7; 12 nucleotides agree with TRBD2. Per germline, CDR1 DFQATT and CDR2 SNEGSKA (reference sequence). J was trimmed by 5 bases and V by 2 bases; bases with no gene match: 4. The CDR3 consists of 14 residues. CDR3 nucleotides: TGCAGTGCTAGATCTAGCGGGAGGGGCCACGAGCAGTACTTC. As protein: CSARSSGRGHEQYF.

This clonotype was recorded at least ten times. The V call is TRBV29-1, the J call TRBJ1-2, with TRBD1 matching over 9 bases. The CDR3 is made up of 13 amino acids. Trimming cost V 4 bases and J 2 bases; bases outside gene matches: 2. Germline lookup yields CDR1 SQVTM and CDR2 ANQGSEA. The CDR3 is CSVAGQGNYGYTF. As DNA, the CDR3 is TGCAGCGTTGCGGGACAGGGAAACTATGGCTACACCTTC. The entire variable domain, with the rest obtained from reference TRBV29-1 and TRBJ1-2, is as follows: SAVISQKPSRDICQRGTSLTIQCQVDSQVTMMFWYRQQPGQSLTLIATANQGSEATYESGFVIDKFPISRPNLTFSTLTVSNMSPEDSSIYLCSVAGQGNYGYTFGSGTRLTVV.

This clonotype was detected many times. The CDR3 here is CASSVPGLNYGYTF. The CDR3 coding sequence is TGTGCCAGCAGTGTCCCGGGTCTCAACTATGGCTACACCTTC. The J gene is TRBJ1-2, the V gene TRBV25-1; D not certain. The CDR3 is made up of 14 amino acids. Trimming shortened V by 4 bases and J by 2 bases, and 11 bases separated the two germline ends. Germline CDR1 reads MGHDK; CDR2 reads SYGVNS.

This clonotype showed up many times. J is TRBJ2-7 and V is TRBV27; no firm D call. The CDR3 is made up of 13 amino acids. Germline CDR1 MNHEY, CDR2 SMNVEV (reference sequence). V was cut by 3 bases and J by 3 bases, with 9 bases left in between. The CDR3 reads CASSFLGDYEQYF. The CDR3 DNA reads TGTGCCAGCAGTTTTCTGGGTGACTACGAGCAGTACTTC.

This clonotype was recorded many times. This chain links TRBV11-2 with TRBJ2-7; D remains ambiguous. V was pared by 4 bases and J by 4 bases, with 5 bases between. The CDR3 spans 11 residues. Germline V gene data show CDR1 as SGHAT and CDR2 as FQNNGV. CDR3 sequence (DNA): TGTGCCAGCAGCTCCCTTTACGAGCAGTACTTC. This encodes CASSSLYEQYF.

This clonotype was seen repeatedly, ten times or more. The chain joins TRBV7-6 to TRBJ2-3, with D possibly being TRBD2 (5 bases). CDR3 length equals 14 residues. V lost 2 bases, J lost 2 bases, and 8 bases lay in between. Germline V gene data show CDR1 as SGHVS and CDR2 as FNYEAQ. The CDR3 loop reads CASSLLDSTDTQYF. The CDR3 nucleotides read TGTGCCAGCAGCTTATTGGACTCCACAGATACGCAGTATTTT.

The chain carries TRBV5-1 and TRBJ2-1; D possibly uses TRBD1 or TRBD2 (6 bases each). CDR3 length: 13 residues. Trimming left V 7 bases short and J 3 bases short, with 11 bases between. Germline-derived CDR1 and CDR2 are SGHRS and YFSETQ. In nucleotides, the CDR3 is TGCGCCAGCGGGGGCGGGAACTACAATGAGCAGTTCTTC. It is translated as CASGGGNYNEQFF.

The chain joins TRBV12-3 or TRBV12-4 to TRBJ1-2; D call uncertain. CDR3 length equals 12 residues. Trimming cost V 5 bases and J 2 bases, with 6 bases left between them. CDR3 protein: CASSPVNYGYTF. The CDR3 DNA follows: TGTGCCAGCAGTCCTGTGAACTATGGCTACACCTTC.

The rearrangement links TRBV7-9 to TRBJ1-5; 10 bases are shared with TRBD1. Germline V gene data show CDR1 as SEHNR and CDR2 as FQNEAQ (reference sequence). The V segment lost 5 bases and the J segment 6 bases; nucleotides outside the gene matches: 1. This CDR3 is built from 13 residues. This CDR3 reads CASSRQGAQPQHF. The CDR3 nucleotides read TGTGCCAGCAGCCGACAGGGGGCTCAGCCCCAGCATTTT.